These T cell receptor beta chains were read from a single sample in a study of blood T cell repertoires in COVID-19. Here immunoSEQ multiplex PCR was the method, and the copy in TCRdb shows in-frame clones only, minus some. The sample holds 490,000 or so clones; around 87% are singletons and the top ten take around 1.9%. Material for sequencing was PBMCs or T cells enriched from blood (not recorded which). These receptors were obtained from a woman aged 40 to 55 who had recovered from COVID-19. Both conserved end residues are part of each CDR3. A D gene is named only where the DNA matches it firmly. The size field is filled for only some rows; it gives once, few, many or a size class.

V gene	D gene	J gene	clone size	CDR3 protein	CDR3 DNA
TRBV7-9	TRBD1	TRBJ1-6	-	CASSFGQELAPLHF	TGTGCCAGCAGCTTCGGACAGGAGCTAGCACCCCTCCACTTT
TRBV4-3	-	TRBJ1-2	-	CASSQDQGPYGYTF	TGCGCCAGCAGCCAAGATCAGGGGCCCTATGGCTACACCTTC
TRBV7-6	TRBD2	TRBJ2-3	-	CASSLLGGGVGTDTQYF	TGTGCCAGCAGCTTACTCGGGGGAGGGGTAGGAACAGATACGCAGTATTTT
TRBV7-9	TRBD1	TRBJ1-4	-	CASSSDRREKLFF	TGTGCCAGCAGCTCGGACAGGCGGGAAAAACTGTTTTTT
TRBV27	-	TRBJ2-7	-	CASSSQGYEQYF	TGTGCCAGCAGTTCACAGGGATACGAGCAGTACTTC
TRBV11-3	-	TRBJ1-5	-	CASSPGGNQPQHF	TGTGCCAGCAGCCCGGGGGGGAATCAGCCCCAGCATTTT
TRBV12-5	TRBD1	TRBJ1-5	-	CASGLVTGQRRNQPQHF	TGTGCTAGTGGTTTGGTAACGGGACAGAGACGCAATCAGCCCCAGCATTTT
TRBV11-2	TRBD1	TRBJ1-1	-	CASSPRGQDLSEAFF	TGTGCCAGCAGCCCCCGGGGACAGGACCTCAGTGAAGCTTTCTTT
TRBV28	-	TRBJ2-5	-	CASSFAGTQETQYF	TGTGCCAGCAGTTTCGCGGGGACCCAAGAGACCCAGTACTTC
TRBV12-3/TRBV12-4	-	TRBJ1-1	-	CASSLTHDTEAFF	TGTGCCAGCAGTTTAACTCATGACACTGAAGCTTTCTTT
TRBV19	-	TRBJ2-1	-	CASSSRTAYNEQFF	TGTGCCAGTAGTTCCCGGACAGCATACAATGAGCAGTTCTTC
TRBV20-1	-	TRBJ1-1	-	CSATDWTEKAAEAFF	TGCAGTGCTACTGACTGGACAGAGAAAGCTGCTGAAGCTTTCTTT
TRBV7-8	-	TRBJ2-1	-	CASSLGGGLYNEQFF	TGTGCCAGCAGCTTAGGCGGAGGCCTTTACAATGAGCAGTTCTTC
TRBV19	-	TRBJ1-2	-	CASSLGDNFYGYTF	TGTGCCAGTAGCCTCGGGGACAATTTCTATGGCTACACCTTC
TRBV7-9	TRBD2	TRBJ2-5	-	CASSQGLAGEETQYF	TGTGCCAGCAGTCAAGGACTAGCGGGAGAAGAGACCCAGTACTTC
TRBV19	TRBD1	TRBJ1-4	few	CASSGTGGEKLFF	TGTGCCAGTTCCGGGACAGGGGGCGAAAAACTGTTTTTT